This passage covers 7 T cell receptor beta chains from one sample sequenced in a study of breast tumors, draining lymph nodes, adjacent tissues. TCRdb re-called the multiplex PCR reads with MiXCR, one entry per CDR3 protein. The sample records about 31,000 distinct CDR3 sequences, approximately 63% being singletons. The sample taken for sequencing was breast tumor tissue. The receptors derive from a female donor with breast cancer. Some clones in this sample may be carry-over from other donors' samples.

This sequence joins TRBV7-9 and TRBJ1-4; D is undetermined. Germline V lookup: CDR1 SEHNR, CDR2 FQNEAQ (reference sequence). The CDR3 totals 14 residues. V lost 6 bases, J lost 5 bases, and 13 bases lay in between. The CDR3 bases are TGTGCCAGCAGTCACCATCTCGGAAATGAAAAACTGTTTTTT. Its protein product is CASSHHLGNEKLFF.

J is TRBJ2-3 and V is TRBV20-1; tentatively, D is TRBD1 or TRBD2 (5 bases each). CDR1 and CDR2 from the germline V gene are DFQATT and SNEGSKA (reference sequence). The ends were cut back, 3 bases at V and 4 bases at J, with 8 bases in the middle. This CDR3 is 12 amino acids long. The CDR3 DNA follows: TGCAGTGCTAGGGTGGGGGCAGATACGCAGTATTTT. Residues: CSARVGADTQYF.

This clonotype was counted only a few times. This chain links TRBV20-1 with TRBJ1-3; unclear D gene. Trimming pared 1 base from V and 2 bases from J, leaving 6 bases between. Germline CDR1 DFQATT, CDR2 SNEGSKA (reference sequence). The CDR3 contains 13 residues. The DNA of the CDR3 is TGCAGTGCTAGAGGTCGGGCTGGAAACACCATATATTTT. It codes for CSARGRAGNTIYF.

This chain connects TRBV11-3 to TRBJ2-1; no reliable D call. The CDR3 totals 15 residues. Trimming removed 3 bases from V and 0 bases from J, with 9 bases in between. Germline-derived CDR1 and CDR2 are SGHNT and YENEEA. The CDR3 spells CASSFGPSSYNEQFF. The DNA of the CDR3 is TGTGCCAGCAGCTTCGGACCTAGCTCCTACAATGAGCAGTTCTTC.

There are many counts of this clonotype. The J gene is TRBJ2-4, the V gene TRBV20-1; D gene ambiguous. Trimming shortened V by 3 bases and J by 9 bases, and 9 bases separated the two germline ends. There are 11 residues in the CDR3. In germline, CDR1 is DFQATT, CDR2 SNEGSKA (reference sequence). CDR3 residues: CSARWGSIQYF. CDR3 bases: TGCAGTGCTAGGTGGGGTAGCATTCAGTACTTC.

At least ten counts were recorded for this clonotype. The chain employs TRBV9 and TRBJ2-6; 13 positions match TRBD2. V dropped 3 bases and J dropped 6; count of bases not matched to a gene: 9. The CDR3 has 18 amino acids. Germline V gives CDR1 SGDLS, CDR2 YYNGEE. CDR3 sequence reads: CASSEPLAGGPSANVLTF. The CDR3 nucleotides are TGTGCCAGCAGCGAACCACTAGCGGGAGGGCCCTCGGCCAACGTCCTGACTTTC.

Concerning this clonotype itself: Since a much larger clone is just one base distant, this may be a read error. The rearrangement uses TRBV6-1 and TRBJ1-5; a possible D gene is TRBD1 (5 bases). Germline CDR1 MNHNS, CDR2 SASEGT. The CDR3 loop spans 15 amino acids. V lost 5 bases and J lost 1, with 12 bases in between. In DNA, the CDR3 is TGTGCCAGCAGTCAACAGGTTCTAAGCAATCAGCCCCAGCATTTT. Amino acids: CASSQQVLSNQPQHF.